These 12 T cell receptor beta chains originate from one sample sequenced in a study of cytomegalovirus exposure and HLA in healthy donors. 60 Vbeta and 13 Jbeta primers were used in PCR. TCRdb's copy holds only in-frame clones and misses some; the assay was immunoSEQ multiplex PCR. Among some 180,000 clones listed, roughly 73% were seen once. Sample: PBMCs. These receptors were obtained from a woman aged 25 to 39 in good health and CMV-seronegative.

The V and J genes are TRBV7-9 and TRBJ2-7; 8 bases are shared with TRBD2. The V gene's germline CDR1 is SEHNR and CDR2 FQNEAQ (reference sequence). This CDR3 contains 15 residues. The ends lost 1 base at V and 4 bases at J; junction bases unmatched: 6. The CDR3 reads CASSLVSGGKYEQYF. In DNA form, the CDR3 reads TGTGCCAGCAGCTTAGTGAGCGGGGGCAAGTACGAGCAGTACTTC.

The chain couples TRBV2 to TRBJ2-3, with 8 positions matching TRBD2. The CDR3 extends over 13 amino acids. The germline V gene encodes CDR1 SNHLY and CDR2 FYNNEI. V lost 7 bases, J lost 6 bases, and 6 bases stayed unmatched. The CDR3 loop is CASTRTSRDTQYF. The CDR3 DNA reads TGTGCCAGCACCAGGACTAGCAGGGATACGCAGTATTTT.

V gene TRBV5-6 combines with J gene TRBJ1-5, with a possible D match to TRBD1 (6 bases). From germline, CDR1 is SGHDT and CDR2 YYEEEE. With 4 bases removed from V and 6 bases from J, the gap between germline ends came to 11 bases. This CDR3 spans 13 amino acids. CDR3 in amino acids: CASSRKGGQPQHF. The CDR3 nucleotides are TGTGCCAGCAGCCGAAAAGGGGGTCAGCCCCAGCATTTT.

This clone was counted a single time. Mismatch with germline at one junction end may stem from a read error. The chain joins TRBV7-7 to TRBJ2-1; D is unresolved. Germline V gives CDR1 SSHAT, CDR2 FNYEAQ (reference sequence). The CDR3 is 17 amino acids. CDR3 sequence (DNA): TGTGCTAGCAGCCCCCTATTTCGCGACTCTTTATACAATGAGCAGTTCTTC. Protein product: CASSPLFRDSLYNEQFF.

The J gene is TRBJ2-1, the V gene TRBV9, with 11 bases fitting TRBD2. Germline-derived CDR1 and CDR2 are SGDLS and YYNGEE. The CDR3 is 15 residues long. Trimming took 4 bases from V and 9 from J; bases not matched to a gene: 9. The CDR3, as DNA: TGTGCCAGCAGCCCACCGACTAGCGGGATAAGTGAGCAGTTCTTC. Protein product: CASSPPTSGISEQFF.

The chain is built from TRBV6-1 and TRBJ2-5; D is uncertain. There are 14 residues in the CDR3. V gave up 4 bases and J gave up 7 bases, with 16 bases separating them. Germline V gene lookup returns CDR1 MNHNS and CDR2 SASEGT. The CDR3 spells CASSADTQLGTQYF. The CDR3 DNA follows: TGTGCCAGCAGTGCCGACACACAACTTGGGACCCAGTACTTC.

The genes are TRBV27 and TRBJ1-3; the D is unclear. The CDR3 totals 15 residues. The V and J ends lost 10 bases and 4 bases respectively, with 20 bases between them. CDR1 is MNHEY and CDR2 is SMNVEV in the germline V gene (reference sequence). CDR3 sequence (DNA): TGTGCCACCCAACCACAGTACCACTCGGGAAACACCATATATTTT. It codes for CATQPQYHSGNTIYF.

This clone was recorded a few times. J is TRBJ1-5 and V is TRBV18; 9 bases align to TRBD1. J was trimmed by 7 bases and V by 5 bases; bases with no gene match: 3. This CDR3 has 13 amino acids. Germline CDR1 KGHSH, CDR2 LQKENI. The CDR3 spells CASSRQGEQPQHF. The CDR3 DNA is TGTGCCAGCTCAAGACAGGGGGAGCAGCCCCAGCATTTT.

The rearrangement uses TRBV5-4 and TRBJ2-2; TRBD1 might be the D (5 bases). The length of the CDR3 is 14 residues. V gave up 4 bases and J gave up 1 base, with 8 bases separating them. The germline CDR1 and CDR2 sequences are SGHNT and YYREEE (reference sequence). CDR3 protein: CASSQDRNTGELFF. The CDR3 bases are TGTGCCAGCAGCCAAGACAGGAACACCGGGGAGCTGTTTTTT.

This chain uses TRBV2 with TRBJ1-5; TRBD1 aligns across 10 bases. The germline V gene encodes CDR1 SNHLY and CDR2 FYNNEI. CDR3 length equals 15 residues. J gave up 4 bases and V 5 bases, and 5 bases lay outside the gene matches. CDR3 sequence reads: CASSPRDRGNQPQHF. DNA for the CDR3: TGTGCCAGCAGTCCCCGGGACAGGGGTAATCAGCCCCAGCATTTT.

This clone was recorded only once. The rearrangement joins TRBV6-6 to TRBJ2-7, with 7 bases aligning to TRBD2. The CDR3 extends over 14 amino acids. Germline V gene lookup returns CDR1 MNHNY and CDR2 SVGAGI (reference sequence). Germline trimming cut 8 bases from V and 2 bases from J; bases unmatched to any gene: 9. The CDR3 loop is CASHGGGTTYEQYF. The CDR3 coding sequence is TGTGCCAGCCACGGGGGAGGGACTACCTACGAGCAGTACTTC.

DNA of the CDR3: TGTGCCAGCAGCCTCCGGGACAGCCCTTACCAAGAGACCCAGTACTTC. Its translation is CASSLRDSPYQETQYF. The gene calls are TRBV7-7 and TRBJ2-5, with TRBD1 matching over 7 bases. This CDR3 is 16 amino acids long. Germline CDR1 and CDR2: SSHAT and FNYEAQ (reference sequence). Trimming removed 5 bases from V and 0 bases from J; junction bases left unmatched: 9.